This TCR beta chain was retrieved from a study of cytomegalovirus exposure and HLA in healthy donors. Study-wide findings and caveats: As was reported, the classifier diagnosed cytomegalovirus status with high specificity and sensitivity. The majority of CMV-associated TCR beta chains were reported as apparently HLA-restricted in a later analysis.

The PCR contained 60 Vbeta and 13 Jbeta primers. This table comes from immunoSEQ multiplex PCR, and its TCRdb copy is limited to in-frame clones, with some not included. The sample yields some 100,000 clones, around 79% seen once. Details on this clone: Antigen: not known.

CDR3 length equals 15 residues. Germline V gene lookup returns CDR1 SGHNT and CDR2 YYREEE (reference sequence). V was clipped by 0 bases and J by 5 bases, with 15 bases between them. The receptor was isolated from a male donor in good health and CMV-seropositive. Material: PBMCs. The V gene is TRBV5-4, the J gene TRBJ2-7; maybe TRBD2 (6 bases). CDR3 in amino acids: CASSLDGDFENEQYF. Here the CDR3 DNA reads TGTGCCAGCAGCTTGGACGGGGACTTTGAAAACGAGCAGTACTTC.